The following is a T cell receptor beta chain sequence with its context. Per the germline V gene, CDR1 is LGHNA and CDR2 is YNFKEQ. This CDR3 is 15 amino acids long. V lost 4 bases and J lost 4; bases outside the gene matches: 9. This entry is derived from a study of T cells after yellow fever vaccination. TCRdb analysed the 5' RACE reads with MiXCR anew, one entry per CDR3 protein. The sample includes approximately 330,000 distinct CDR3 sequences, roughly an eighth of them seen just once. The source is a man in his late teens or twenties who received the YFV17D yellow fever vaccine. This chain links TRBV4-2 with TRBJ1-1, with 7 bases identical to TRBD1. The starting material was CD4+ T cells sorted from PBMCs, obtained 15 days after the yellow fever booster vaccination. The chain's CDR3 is CASSLTGRRGTEAFF. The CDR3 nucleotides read TGTGCCAGCAGCCTGACAGGGCGGAGGGGCACTGAAGCTTTCTTT.